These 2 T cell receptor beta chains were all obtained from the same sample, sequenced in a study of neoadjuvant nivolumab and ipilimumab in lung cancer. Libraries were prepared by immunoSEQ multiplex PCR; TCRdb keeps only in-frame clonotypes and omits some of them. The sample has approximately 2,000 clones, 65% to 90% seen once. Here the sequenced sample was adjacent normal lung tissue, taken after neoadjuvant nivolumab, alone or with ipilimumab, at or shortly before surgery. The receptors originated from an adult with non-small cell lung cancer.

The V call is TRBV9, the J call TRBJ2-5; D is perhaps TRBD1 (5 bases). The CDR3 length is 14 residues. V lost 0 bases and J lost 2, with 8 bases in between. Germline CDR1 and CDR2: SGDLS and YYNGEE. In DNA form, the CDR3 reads TGTGCCAGCAGCGTAGATCCAGGGCAAGAGACCCAGTACTTC. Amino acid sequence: CASSVDPGQETQYF.

CDR3 amino acids: CASSYGAGVSNEQFF. The CDR3 coding sequence is TGTGCCAGCAGTTACGGTGCGGGAGTAAGTAATGAGCAGTTCTTC. The chain joins TRBV6-5 to TRBJ2-1; 7 nucleotides match TRBD2. CDR1 MNHEY and CDR2 SVGAGI come from the germline V gene. The CDR3 is made up of 15 amino acids. V dropped 2 bases and J dropped 7; count of bases not matched to a gene: 8.